This T cell receptor beta chain is from a study of blood T cell repertoires in COVID-19. The overall study: Sample material is recorded as cDNA or gDNA derived from T cells, B-cell-depleted T cells, or PBMCs.

Some clones are missing from TCRdb's copy, which holds only in-frame ones; the method was immunoSEQ multiplex PCR. Of about 200,000 clones in the sample, 65% to 90% were seen once. Recruits, aged about 18 to 89 years, lived in roughly 22 US areas. Participant-given clinical history determined each cohort assignment. Within the 2 weeks before study entry, each person in the exposed group met a COVID-19 case. The V and J ends lost 3 bases and 3 bases respectively, with 12 bases between them. Germline CDR1 and CDR2: SGHNT and YYREEE (reference sequence). CDR3 size: 14 residues. This clone was detected only a few times.

Sample: PBMCs or T cells enriched from blood (not recorded which). The receptor was derived from a woman aged 25 to 45 who had been exposed to COVID-19. The rearrangement joins TRBV5-4 to TRBJ1-2, with D uncertain. The CDR3 DNA reads as TGTGCCAGCAGCTCAAAAACAGAATACTATGGCTACACCTTC. It is translated as CASSSKTEYYGYTF.